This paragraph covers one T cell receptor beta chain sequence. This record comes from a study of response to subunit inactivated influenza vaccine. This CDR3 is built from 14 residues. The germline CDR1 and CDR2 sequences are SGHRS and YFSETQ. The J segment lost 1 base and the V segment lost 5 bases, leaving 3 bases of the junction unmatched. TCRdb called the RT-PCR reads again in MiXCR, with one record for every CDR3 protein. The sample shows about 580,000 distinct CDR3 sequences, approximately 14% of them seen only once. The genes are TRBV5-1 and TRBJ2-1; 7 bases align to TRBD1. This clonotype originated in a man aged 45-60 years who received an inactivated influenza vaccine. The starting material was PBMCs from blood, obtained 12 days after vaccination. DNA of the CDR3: TGCGCCAGCAGTGGGGGACAGTCCTACAATGAGCAGTTCTTC. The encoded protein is CASSGGQSYNEQFF.